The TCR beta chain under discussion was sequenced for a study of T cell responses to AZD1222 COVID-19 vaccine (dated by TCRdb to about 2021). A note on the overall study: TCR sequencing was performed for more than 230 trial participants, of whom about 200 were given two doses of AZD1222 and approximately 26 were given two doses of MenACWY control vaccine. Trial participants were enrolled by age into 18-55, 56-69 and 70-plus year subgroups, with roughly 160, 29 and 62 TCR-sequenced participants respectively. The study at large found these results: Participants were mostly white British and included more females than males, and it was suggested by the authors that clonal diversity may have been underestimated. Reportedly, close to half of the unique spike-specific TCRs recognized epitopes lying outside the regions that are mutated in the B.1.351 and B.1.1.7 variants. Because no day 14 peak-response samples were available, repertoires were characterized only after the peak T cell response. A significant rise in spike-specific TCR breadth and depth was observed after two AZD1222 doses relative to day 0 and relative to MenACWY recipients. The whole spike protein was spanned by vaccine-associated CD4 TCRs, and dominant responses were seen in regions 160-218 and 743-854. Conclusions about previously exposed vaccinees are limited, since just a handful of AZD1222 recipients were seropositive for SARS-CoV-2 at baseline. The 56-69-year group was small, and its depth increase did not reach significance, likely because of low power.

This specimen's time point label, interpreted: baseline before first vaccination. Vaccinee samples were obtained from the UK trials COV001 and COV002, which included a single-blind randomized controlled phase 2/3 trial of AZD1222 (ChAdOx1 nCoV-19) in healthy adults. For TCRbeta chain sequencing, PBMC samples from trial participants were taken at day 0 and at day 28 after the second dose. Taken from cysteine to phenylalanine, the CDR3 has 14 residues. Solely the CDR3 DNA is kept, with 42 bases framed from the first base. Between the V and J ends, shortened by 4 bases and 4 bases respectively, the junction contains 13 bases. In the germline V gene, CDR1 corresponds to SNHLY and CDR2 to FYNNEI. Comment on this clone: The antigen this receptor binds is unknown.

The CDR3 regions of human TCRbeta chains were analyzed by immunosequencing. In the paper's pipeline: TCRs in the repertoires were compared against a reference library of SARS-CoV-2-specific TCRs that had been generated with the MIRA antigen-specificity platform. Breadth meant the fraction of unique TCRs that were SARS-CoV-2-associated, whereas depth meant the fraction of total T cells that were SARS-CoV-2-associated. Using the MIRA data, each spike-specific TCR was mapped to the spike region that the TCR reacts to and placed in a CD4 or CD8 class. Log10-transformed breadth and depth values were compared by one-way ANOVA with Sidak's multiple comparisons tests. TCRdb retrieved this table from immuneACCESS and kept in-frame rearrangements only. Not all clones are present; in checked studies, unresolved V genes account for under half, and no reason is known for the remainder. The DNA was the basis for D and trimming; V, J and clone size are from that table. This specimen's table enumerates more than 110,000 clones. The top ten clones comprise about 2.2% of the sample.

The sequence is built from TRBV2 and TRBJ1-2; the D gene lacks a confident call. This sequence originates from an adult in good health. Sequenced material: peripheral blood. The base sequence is TGTGCCAGCAGTGGTCCCGAGAGACCCTATGGCTACACCTTC. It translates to CASSGPERPYGYTF.